Detailed here is one T cell receptor beta chain. This sample stems from a study of tumor-infiltrating lymphocytes in primary liver carcinoma. The V gene's germline CDR1 is SQVTM and CDR2 ANQGSEA. The CDR3 is made up of 14 amino acids. Trimming cost V 4 bases and J 5 bases, with 18 bases left between them. The input was 500 ng total RNA; TCR beta cDNA was made from it with a constant-region primer. Slightly modified ARM-PCR with three nested multiplex PCR rounds yielded TCR beta libraries. The first two PCR rounds, approximately 10 cycles each, used TRBV1-TRBV30 forward primers and a C-beta reverse primer. TCRdb re-analysed the multiplex PCR reads in MiXCR, keeping a single row per CDR3 protein. The top ten clones hold approximately 12% of a sample with 100,000 or so distinct CDR3 sequences, about 67% of them seen once. Joint extraction of RNA and DNA used about 17-31 mg of bulk tissue that was unsorted.

Source material: liver tumor tissue from sampling region 2. Stated subset: tumor region T2, inferior pole. The origin of this receptor is a woman between 55 and 75 years old with primary liver carcinoma and hepatitis B virus infection. The V and J genes are TRBV29-1 and TRBJ2-7, with D maybe TRBD2 (6 bases). Here the CDR3 DNA reads TGCAGCGTTGTAGGATGGAGGGGAGTCGACGAGCAGTACTTC. Translation gives CSVVGWRGVDEQYF.